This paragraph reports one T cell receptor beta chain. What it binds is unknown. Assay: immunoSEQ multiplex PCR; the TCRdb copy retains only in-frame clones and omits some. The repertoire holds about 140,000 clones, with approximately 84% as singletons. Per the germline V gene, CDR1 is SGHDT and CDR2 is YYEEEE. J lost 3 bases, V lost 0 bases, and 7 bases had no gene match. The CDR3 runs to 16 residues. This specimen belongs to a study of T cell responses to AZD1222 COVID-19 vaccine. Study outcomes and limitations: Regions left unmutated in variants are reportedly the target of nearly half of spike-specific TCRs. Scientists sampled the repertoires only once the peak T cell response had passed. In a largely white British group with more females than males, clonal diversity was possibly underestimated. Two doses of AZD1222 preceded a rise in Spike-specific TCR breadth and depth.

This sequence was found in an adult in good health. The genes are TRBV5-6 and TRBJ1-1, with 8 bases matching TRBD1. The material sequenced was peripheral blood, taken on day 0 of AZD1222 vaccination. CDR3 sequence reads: CASSLGVRGRDTEAFF. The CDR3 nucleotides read TGTGCCAGCAGCTTGGGCGTCAGGGGGCGCGACACTGAAGCTTTCTTT.